This TCR beta chain comes out of a study of T-cell memory formation after mild COVID-19 (TCRdb year 2021). Concerning the study at large: Most TCR sequence clusters were specific to one of the two donors. Longitudinal TCRalpha and TCRbeta repertoire sequencing tracked T-cell clones expanding and contracting after mild COVID-19 in a couple of donors. The cohort comprised two young, previously healthy adult volunteers, one female and one male.

Data came from an Illumina NovaSeq 6000. TCRalpha and TCRbeta cDNA libraries were constructed by 5'RACE with constant-segment primers, with sample barcodes and unique molecular identifiers being introduced. Trizol reagent was used to extract RNA from every sample. Libraries were amplified in two PCR steps, with a second sample barcode and Illumina TruSeq adapters added in the second step. Sequencing of the libraries was done on an Illumina NovaSeq, producing 2 x 150 bp paired-end reads. In the original analysis: The reads were demultiplexed and collapsed into UMI-guided consensus sequences using migec v1.2.7. Using mixcr v2.1.11, UMI consensuses were aligned to TRA and TRB V and J templates and then assembled into clonotypes. Expanded or contracted clonotypes were those called significant by both edgeR and NoisET, with noise models trained on biological replicates. For edgeR calls, a false discovery rate-adjusted p below 0.01 and a log2 fold-change threshold of 1 were applied. As an exploratory analysis of dynamics, PCA with hierarchical clustering was applied to max-normalized trajectories of the 1000 most abundant clonotypes. Separately sequenced CD4+ and CD8+ repertoires were used to assign a CD4 or CD8 phenotype to each responding clone. TCRdb applied fastp at Q25 and MiXCR to the public reads, then kept only in-frame beta chains. When rows share a CDR3 protein, they turn into one entry using the most common DNA and genes. TCRdb, not the original authors, processed these V and J calls. The sample table shows about 100,000 distinct CDR3 sequences, and approximately 12% are seen once. The top ten constitute about 40% of the sample.

The CDR1 and CDR2 encoded by the germline V gene (reference sequence) are MNHNY and SVGAGI. The junction carries 14 bases between V and J, which are trimmed by 6 bases and 15 bases respectively. The CDR3 has 11 amino acids, counting the end cysteine and phenylalanine. The DNA shown is the 33-base CDR3, in frame from base 1. General conclusions and limits of the study: SARS-CoV-2 specificity was not confirmed for the second-wave clones peaking on day 37. Only a couple of mild cases were covered in the study, and larger cohorts including severe cases with pre-infection samples were considered necessary. From day 15 to 85, contracting clones showed balanced CD4/CD8 phenotypes, whereas a second wave of clones that expanded from day 15 to 37 leaned towards CD4+. Contracting CD4+ clones turned up mainly in the CM and EM memory subsets, whereas EMRA was where CD8+ clones were enriched. Some responding clones were detected in pre-infection memory, which suggested that pre-existing cross-reactive memory T cells had joined the SARS-CoV-2 response.

Ficoll-Paque density gradient centrifugation was used to isolate PBMCs. Concerning this clonotype: No cognate antigen has been identified for it. No per-base quality is available; no much larger clone lies one base away.

The sequence was obtained from a man aged 18 to 30 who had mild COVID-19 (a few samples of this study predate the infection). The sample titles of this study are shuffled in the database, so cell type and time point are left out; the donor was told from shared clones. The sequencing input was PBMCs or a T cell subset sorted from them (not recorded which). The sequence joins TRBV6-6 to TRBJ1-4, with TRBD1 tentatively as D gene (5 bases match). The CDR3 region reads CASSLGLGVFF. Read as DNA, the sequence is TGTGCCAGCAGCTTGGGACTAGGCGTGTTTTTT.